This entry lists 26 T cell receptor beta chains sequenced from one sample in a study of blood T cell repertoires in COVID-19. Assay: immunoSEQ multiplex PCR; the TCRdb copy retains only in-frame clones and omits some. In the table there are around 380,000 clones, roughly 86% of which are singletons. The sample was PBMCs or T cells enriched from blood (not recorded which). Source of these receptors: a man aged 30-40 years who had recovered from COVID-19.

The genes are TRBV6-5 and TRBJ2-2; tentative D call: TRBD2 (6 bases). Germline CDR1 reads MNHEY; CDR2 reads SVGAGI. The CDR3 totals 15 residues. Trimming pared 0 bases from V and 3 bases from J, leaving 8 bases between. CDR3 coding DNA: TGTGCCAGCAGTTACTCGCGGGGATACACCGGGGAGCTGTTTTTT. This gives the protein CASSYSRGYTGELFF.

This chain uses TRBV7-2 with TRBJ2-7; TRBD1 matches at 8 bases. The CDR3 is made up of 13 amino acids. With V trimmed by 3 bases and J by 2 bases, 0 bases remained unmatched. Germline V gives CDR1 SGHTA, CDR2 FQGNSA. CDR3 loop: CASSLTGAYEQYF. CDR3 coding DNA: TGTGCCAGCAGCTTGACAGGGGCCTACGAGCAGTACTTC.

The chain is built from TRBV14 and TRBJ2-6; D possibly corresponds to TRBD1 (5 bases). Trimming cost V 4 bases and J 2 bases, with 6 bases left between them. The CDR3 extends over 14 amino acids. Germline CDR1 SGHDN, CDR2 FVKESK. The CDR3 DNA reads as TGTGCCAGCAGCCTGACAGCTGGGGCCAACGTCCTGACTTTC. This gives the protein CASSLTAGANVLTF.

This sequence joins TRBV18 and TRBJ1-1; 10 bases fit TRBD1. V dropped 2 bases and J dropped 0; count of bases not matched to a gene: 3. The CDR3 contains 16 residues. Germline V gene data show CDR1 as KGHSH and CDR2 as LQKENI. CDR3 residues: CASSPGTGVMNTEAFF. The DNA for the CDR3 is TGTGCCAGCTCACCAGGGACAGGGGTTATGAACACTGAAGCTTTCTTT.

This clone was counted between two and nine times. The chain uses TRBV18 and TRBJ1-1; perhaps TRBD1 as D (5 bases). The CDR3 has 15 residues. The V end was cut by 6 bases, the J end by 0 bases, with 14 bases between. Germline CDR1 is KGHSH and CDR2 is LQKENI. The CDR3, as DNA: TGTGCCAGCTCCTCTCAACGGGGGGTGAACACTGAAGCTTTCTTT. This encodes CASSSQRGVNTEAFF.

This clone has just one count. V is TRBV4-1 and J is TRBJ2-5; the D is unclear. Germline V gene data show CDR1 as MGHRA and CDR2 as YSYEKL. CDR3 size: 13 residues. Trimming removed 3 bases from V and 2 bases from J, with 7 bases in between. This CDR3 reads CASSQLLQETQYF. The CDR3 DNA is TGCGCCAGCAGCCAGTTACTGCAAGAGACCCAGTACTTC.

The CDR3 DNA is TGTGCCAGCAGATCTACAGCTAACTATGGCTACACCTTC. Translating gives CASRSTANYGYTF. V and J are TRBV12-3 or TRBV12-4 and TRBJ1-2, with unresolved D. The CDR3 spans 13 residues. Between the trimmed V and J ends, which lost 6 bases and 0 bases, there was a span of 8 bases.

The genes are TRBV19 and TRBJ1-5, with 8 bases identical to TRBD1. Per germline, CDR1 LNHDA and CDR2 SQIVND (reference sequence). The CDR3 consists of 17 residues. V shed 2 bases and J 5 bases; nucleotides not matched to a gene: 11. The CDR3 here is CASSISRLTGGHQPQHF. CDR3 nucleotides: TGTGCCAGTAGTATATCCAGACTAACAGGGGGGCATCAGCCCCAGCATTTT.

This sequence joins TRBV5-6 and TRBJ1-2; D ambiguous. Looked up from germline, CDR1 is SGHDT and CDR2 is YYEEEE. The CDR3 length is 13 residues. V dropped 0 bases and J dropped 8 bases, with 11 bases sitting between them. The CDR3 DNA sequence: TGTGCCAGCAGCTTGGCGGGAACTGCCGGCTACACCTTC. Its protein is CASSLAGTAGYTF.

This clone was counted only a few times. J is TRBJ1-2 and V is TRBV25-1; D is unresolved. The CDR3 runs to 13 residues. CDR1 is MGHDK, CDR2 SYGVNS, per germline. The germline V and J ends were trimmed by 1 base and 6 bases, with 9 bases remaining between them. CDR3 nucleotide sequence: TGTGCCAGCAGTGAATCCCGGGGAGATGGCTACACCTTC. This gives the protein CASSESRGDGYTF.

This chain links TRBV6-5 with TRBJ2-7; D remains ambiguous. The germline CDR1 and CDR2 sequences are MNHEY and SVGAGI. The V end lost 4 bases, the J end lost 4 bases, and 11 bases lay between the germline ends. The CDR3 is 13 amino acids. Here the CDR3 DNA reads TGTGCCAGCAGTTCTACAGATACTTACGAGCAGTACTTC. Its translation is CASSSTDTYEQYF.

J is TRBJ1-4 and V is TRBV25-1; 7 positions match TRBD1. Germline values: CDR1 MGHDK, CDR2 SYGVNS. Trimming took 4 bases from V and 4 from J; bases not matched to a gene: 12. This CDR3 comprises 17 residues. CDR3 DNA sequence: TGTGCCAGCAGTGCGGCAGTGGACAGGCGGGGTAATGAAAAACTGTTTTTT. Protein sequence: CASSAAVDRRGNEKLFF. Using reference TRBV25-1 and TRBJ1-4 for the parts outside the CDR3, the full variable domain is EADIYQTPRYLVIGTGKKITLECSQTMGHDKMYWYQQDPGMELHLIHYSYGVNSTEKGDLSSESTVSRIRTEHFPLTLESARPSHTSQYLCASSAAVDRRGNEKLFFGSGTQLSVL.

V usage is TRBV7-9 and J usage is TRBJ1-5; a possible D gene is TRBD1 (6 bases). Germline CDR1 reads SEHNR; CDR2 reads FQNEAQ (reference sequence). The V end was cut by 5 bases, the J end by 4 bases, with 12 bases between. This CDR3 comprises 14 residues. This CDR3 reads CASSPTGSNQPQHF. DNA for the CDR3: TGTGCCAGCAGCCCGACAGGTTCTAATCAGCCCCAGCATTTT.

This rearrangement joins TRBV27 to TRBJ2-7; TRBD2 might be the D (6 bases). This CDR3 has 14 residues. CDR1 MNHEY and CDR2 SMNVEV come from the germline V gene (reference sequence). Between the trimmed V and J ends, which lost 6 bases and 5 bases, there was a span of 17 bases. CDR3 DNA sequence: TGTGCCAGCAGCTGGCTCGGGAGCAAGAACGAGCAGTACTTC. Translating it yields CASSWLGSKNEQYF.

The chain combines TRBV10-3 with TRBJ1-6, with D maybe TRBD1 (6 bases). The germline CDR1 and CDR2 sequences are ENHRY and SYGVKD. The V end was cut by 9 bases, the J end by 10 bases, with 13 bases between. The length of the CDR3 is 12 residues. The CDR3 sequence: CAIQGLSSPLHF. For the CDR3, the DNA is TGTGCCATACAGGGCCTAAGCTCACCCCTCCACTTT.

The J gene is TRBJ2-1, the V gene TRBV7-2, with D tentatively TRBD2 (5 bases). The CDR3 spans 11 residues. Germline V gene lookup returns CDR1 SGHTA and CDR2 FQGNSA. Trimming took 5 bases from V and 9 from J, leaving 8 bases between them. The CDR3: CASSPRVEQFF. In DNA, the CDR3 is TGTGCCAGCAGCCCGAGGGTTGAGCAGTTCTTC.

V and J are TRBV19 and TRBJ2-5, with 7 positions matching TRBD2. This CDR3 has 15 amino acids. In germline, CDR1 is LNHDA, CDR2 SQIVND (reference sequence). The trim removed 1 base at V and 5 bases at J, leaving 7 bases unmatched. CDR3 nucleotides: TGTGCCAGTAGTATAGCGCGGGGGAGGGAGGAGACCCAGTACTTC. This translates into CASSIARGREETQYF. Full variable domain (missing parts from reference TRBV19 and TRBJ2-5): DGGITQSPKYLFRKEGQNVTLSCEQNLNHDAMYWYRQDPGQGLRLIYYSQIVNDFQKGDIAEGYSVSREKKESFPLTVTSAQKNPTAFYLCASSIARGREETQYFGPGTRLLVL.

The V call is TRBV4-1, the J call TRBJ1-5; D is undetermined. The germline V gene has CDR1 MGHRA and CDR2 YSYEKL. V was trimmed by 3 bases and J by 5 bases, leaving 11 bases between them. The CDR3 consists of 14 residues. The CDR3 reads CASSQERVDQPQHF. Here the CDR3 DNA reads TGCGCCAGCAGCCAGGAGCGGGTGGATCAGCCCCAGCATTTT.

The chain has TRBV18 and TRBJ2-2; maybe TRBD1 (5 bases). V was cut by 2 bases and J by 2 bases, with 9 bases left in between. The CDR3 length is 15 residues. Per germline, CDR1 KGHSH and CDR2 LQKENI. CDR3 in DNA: TGTGCCAGCTCACCAGCAGGGCCTAACACCGGGGAGCTGTTTTTT. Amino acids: CASSPAGPNTGELFF.

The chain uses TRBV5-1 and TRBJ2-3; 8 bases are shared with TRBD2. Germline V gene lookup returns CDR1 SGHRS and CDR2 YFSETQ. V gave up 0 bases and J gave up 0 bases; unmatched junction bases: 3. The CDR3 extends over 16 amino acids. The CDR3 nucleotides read TGCGCCAGCAGCTTGGCGGGAGGGGTTAGCACAGATACGCAGTATTTT. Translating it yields CASSLAGGVSTDTQYF.

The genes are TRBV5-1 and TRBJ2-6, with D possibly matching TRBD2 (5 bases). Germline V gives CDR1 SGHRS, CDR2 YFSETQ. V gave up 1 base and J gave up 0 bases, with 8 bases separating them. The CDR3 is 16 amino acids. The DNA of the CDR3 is TGCGCCAGCAGCTTGAATGAGGGCTCTGGGGCCAACGTCCTGACTTTC. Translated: CASSLNEGSGANVLTF. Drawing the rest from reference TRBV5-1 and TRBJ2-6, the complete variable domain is KAGVTQTPRYLIKTRGQQVTLSCSPISGHRSVSWYQQTPGQGLQFLFEYFSETQRNKGNFPGRFSGRQFSNSRSEMNVSTLELGDSALYLCASSLNEGSGANVLTFGAGSRLTVL.

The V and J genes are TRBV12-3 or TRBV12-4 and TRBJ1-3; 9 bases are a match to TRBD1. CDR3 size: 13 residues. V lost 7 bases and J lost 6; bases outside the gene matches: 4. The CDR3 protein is CASKTGGENTIYF. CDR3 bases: TGTGCCAGCAAGACAGGGGGTGAAAACACCATATATTTT.

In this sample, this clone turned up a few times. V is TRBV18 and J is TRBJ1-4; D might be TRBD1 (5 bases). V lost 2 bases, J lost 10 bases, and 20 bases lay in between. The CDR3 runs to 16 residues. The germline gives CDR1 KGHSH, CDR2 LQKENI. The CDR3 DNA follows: TGTGCCAGCTCACCAACGAAAGACAGTGCCTTTGGAAAACTGTTTTTT. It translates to CASSPTKDSAFGKLFF.

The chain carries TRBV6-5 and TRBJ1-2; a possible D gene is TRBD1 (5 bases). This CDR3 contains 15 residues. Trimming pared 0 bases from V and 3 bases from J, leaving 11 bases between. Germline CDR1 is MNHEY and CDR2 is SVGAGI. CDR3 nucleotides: TGTGCCAGCAGTTACTCGACAGACTTATACTATGGCTACACCTTC. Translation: CASSYSTDLYYGYTF.

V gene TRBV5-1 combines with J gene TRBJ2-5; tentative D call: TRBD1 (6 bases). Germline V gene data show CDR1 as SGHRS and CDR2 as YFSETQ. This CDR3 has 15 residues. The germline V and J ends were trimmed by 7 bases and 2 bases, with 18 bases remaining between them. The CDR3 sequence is CASGERGQFQETQYF. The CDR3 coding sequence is TGCGCCAGCGGCGAGCGCGGACAGTTTCAAGAGACCCAGTACTTC.

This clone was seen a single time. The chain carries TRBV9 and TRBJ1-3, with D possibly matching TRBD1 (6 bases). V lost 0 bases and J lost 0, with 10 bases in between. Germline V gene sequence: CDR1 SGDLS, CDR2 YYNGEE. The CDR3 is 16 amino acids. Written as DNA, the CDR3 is TGTGCCAGCAGCGTAGGGGACAATTTCTCTGGAAACACCATATATTTT. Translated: CASSVGDNFSGNTIYF. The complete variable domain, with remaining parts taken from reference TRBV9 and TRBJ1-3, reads DSGVTQTPKHLITATGQRVTLRCSPRSGDLSVYWYQQSLDQGLQFLIQYYNGEERAKGNILERFSAQQFPDLHSELNLSSLELGDSALYFCASSVGDNFSGNTIYFGEGSWLTVV.